This TCR beta chain was sequenced in a study of T-cell memory formation after mild COVID-19. Looking at the study overall: Most TCR clusters belonged to a single donor.

After removal of 3 bases from V and 4 bases from J, the junction contained 5 bases not matched to a gene. This CDR3 spans 18 amino acids. In this sample, this clonotype turned up many times. UMIs and sample barcodes were carried by the TCR alpha and TCR beta cDNA libraries that 5'RACE produced using constant-segment primers. TCRdb reprocessed the 5' RACE reads via MiXCR and lists one record per CDR3 protein. The data show around 34,000 distinct CDR3 sequences, under 8% seen once. The chain joins TRBV12-3 or TRBV12-4 to TRBJ2-2; 16 nucleotides line up with TRBD2. This TCR was recovered from a man aged 18-30 years who had mild COVID-19 (a few samples of this study predate the infection). Cell type and time point are not known. The sample comprised PBMCs or a T cell subset sorted from them (not recorded which). The CDR3, as DNA: TGTGCCAGCAGTTTTCCTGGGACTAGCGGGGGGGGCACCGGGGAGCTGTTTTTT. This gives the protein CASSFPGTSGGGTGELFF.